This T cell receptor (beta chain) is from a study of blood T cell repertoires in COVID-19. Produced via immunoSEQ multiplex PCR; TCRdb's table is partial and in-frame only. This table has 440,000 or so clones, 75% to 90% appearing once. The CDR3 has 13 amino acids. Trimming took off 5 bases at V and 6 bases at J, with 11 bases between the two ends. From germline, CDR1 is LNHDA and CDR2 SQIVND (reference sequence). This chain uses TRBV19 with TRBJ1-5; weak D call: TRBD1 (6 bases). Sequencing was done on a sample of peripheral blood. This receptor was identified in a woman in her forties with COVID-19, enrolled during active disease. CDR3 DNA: TGTGCCAGTAGTGTAACAGGGATTCAGCCCCAGCATTTT. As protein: CASSVTGIQPQHF.